This record covers a single T cell receptor beta chain. Its cognate antigen is unknown. The sample comes from a study of T cell responses to AZD1222 COVID-19 vaccine. Overall study: Pooled together were second doses at about 4 or about 12 weeks. Study-wide results and caveats: Baseline seropositivity characterized only six AZD1222 recipients.

Profiling relied on immunoSEQ multiplex PCR, and the TCRdb table lists in-frame clones only, not all of them. In the table there are 90,000 to 100,000 clones, roughly 90% of which are singletons. Deletions cut 3 bases from V and 0 bases from J, with 3 bases between. The CDR3 consists of 14 residues. The germline gives CDR1 MDHEN, CDR2 SYDVKM. V usage is TRBV28 and J usage is TRBJ2-6; D is undetermined. This sequence was found in an adult in good health. Sequenced here: peripheral blood, sampled on day 0 of AZD1222 vaccination. CDR3 protein: CASSFRSGANVLTF. Written as DNA, the CDR3 is TGTGCCAGCAGTTTTCGCTCTGGGGCCAACGTCCTGACTTTC.